A single sample is the source of the 8 T cell receptor beta chains below, sequenced in a study of monozygotic twins with inflammatory bowel disease. Following a re-call of the 5' RACE reads, TCRdb has one entry per CDR3 protein and lacks DNA. Its table records 170,000 or so distinct CDR3 sequences. The material sequenced was blood. These receptors all come from a human donor with ulcerative colitis or Crohn's disease, or a healthy co-twin of an affected twin (not recorded which).

V usage is TRBV5-1 and J usage is TRBJ1-4. This CDR3 is built from 15 residues. Germline V CDR1 and CDR2: SGHRS, YFSETQ. The CDR3 reads CASSLGVDTNEKLFF.

The V gene is TRBV27, the J gene TRBJ1-4; without DNA, the TCRdb call of TRBD1 cannot be checked. The CDR3 loop spans 14 amino acids. Per the germline V gene, CDR1 is MNHEY and CDR2 is SMNVEV (reference sequence). The CDR3: CASSRGPTNEKLFF.

The chain joins TRBV6-5 to TRBJ2-3; checking the TCRdb D call of TRBD2 is not possible without DNA. The CDR3 extends over 15 amino acids. Germline V gives CDR1 MNHEY, CDR2 SVGAGI. CDR3 region: CASSYERGLADTQYF.

The chain carries TRBV29-1 and TRBJ2-4. The length of the CDR3 is 11 residues. CDR1 is SQVTM and CDR2 is ANQGSEA in the germline V gene. This CDR3 is CSATGRNIQYF.

The chain has TRBV20-1 and TRBJ2-3; TCRdb outputs TRBD2, but without DNA this stays unchecked. The germline gives CDR1 DFQATT, CDR2 SNEGSKA (reference sequence). The CDR3 sequence is 15 residues long. CDR3 sequence reads: CSARVPRGPGDTQYF.

The genes are TRBV6-5 and TRBJ2-1; TCRdb's assignment of TRBD1 cannot be checked, as there is no DNA. CDR3 length equals 13 residues. CDR1 is MNHEY and CDR2 is SVGAGI in the germline V gene. Here the CDR3 reads CASSTGYNNEQFF.

This chain links TRBV5-1 with TRBJ2-5; absent DNA, TCRdb's TRBD2 call cannot be checked. Per germline, CDR1 SGHRS and CDR2 YFSETQ. The CDR3 is 14 residues long. The CDR3 loop is CASSSRLGGETQYF.

This chain uses TRBV27 with TRBJ1-6. Per the germline V gene, CDR1 is MNHEY and CDR2 is SMNVEV (reference sequence). The CDR3 spans 14 residues. CDR3 protein: CASSLLRNGSPLHF.